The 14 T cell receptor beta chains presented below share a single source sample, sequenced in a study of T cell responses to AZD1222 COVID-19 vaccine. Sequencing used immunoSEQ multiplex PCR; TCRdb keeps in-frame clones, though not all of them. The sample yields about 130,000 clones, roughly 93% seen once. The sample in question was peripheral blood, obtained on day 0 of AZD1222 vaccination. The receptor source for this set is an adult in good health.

For the CDR3, the DNA is TGTGCCAGCAGCCCGGGGACTCTCACAGATACGCAGTATTTT. Translated: CASSPGTLTDTQYF. The rearrangement joins TRBV7-2 to TRBJ2-3; TRBD2 is a possible D gene (6 bases). Germline lookup yields CDR1 SGHTA and CDR2 FQGNSA. Trimming took off 5 bases at V and 2 bases at J, with 11 bases between the two ends. The CDR3 length is 14 residues.

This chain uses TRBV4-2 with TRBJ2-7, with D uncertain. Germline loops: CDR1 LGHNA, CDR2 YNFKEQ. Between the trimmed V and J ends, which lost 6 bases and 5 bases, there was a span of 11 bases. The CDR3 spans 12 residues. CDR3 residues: CASRADQDEQYF. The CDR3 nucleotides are TGTGCCAGCAGAGCAGACCAAGACGAGCAGTACTTC.

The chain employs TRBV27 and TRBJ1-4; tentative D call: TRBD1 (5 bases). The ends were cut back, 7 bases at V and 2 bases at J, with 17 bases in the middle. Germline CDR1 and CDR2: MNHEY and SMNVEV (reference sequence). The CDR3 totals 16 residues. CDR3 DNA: TGTGCCAGCAAACAGGTTGGCGATGGGACTAATGAAAAACTGTTTTTT. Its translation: CASKQVGDGTNEKLFF. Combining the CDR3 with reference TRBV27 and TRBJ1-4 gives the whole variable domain EAQVTQNPRYLITVTGKKLTVTCSQNMNHEYMSWYRQDPGLGLRQIYYSMNVEVTDKGDVPEGYKVSRKEKRNFPLILESPSPNQTSLYFCASKQVGDGTNEKLFFGSGTQLSVL.

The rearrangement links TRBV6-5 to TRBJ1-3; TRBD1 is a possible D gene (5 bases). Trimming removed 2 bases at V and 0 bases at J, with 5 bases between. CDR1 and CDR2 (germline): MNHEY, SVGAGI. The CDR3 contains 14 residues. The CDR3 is CASSYGTSGNTIYF. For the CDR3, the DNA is TGTGCCAGCAGTTACGGGACCTCTGGAAACACCATATATTTT.

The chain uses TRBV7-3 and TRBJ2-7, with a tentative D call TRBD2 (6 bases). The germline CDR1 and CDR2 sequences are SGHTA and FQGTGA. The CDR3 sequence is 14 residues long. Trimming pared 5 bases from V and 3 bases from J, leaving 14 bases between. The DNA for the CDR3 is TGTGCCAGCAGCCTCCATGGCGGGAACTACGAGCAGTACTTC. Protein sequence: CASSLHGGNYEQYF.

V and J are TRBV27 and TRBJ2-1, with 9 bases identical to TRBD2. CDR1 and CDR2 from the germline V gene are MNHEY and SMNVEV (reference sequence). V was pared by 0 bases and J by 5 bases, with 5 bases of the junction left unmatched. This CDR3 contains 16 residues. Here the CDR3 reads CASSLSGTSINNEQFF. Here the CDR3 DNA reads TGTGCCAGCAGTTTATCGGGGACTAGCATAAACAATGAGCAGTTCTTC.

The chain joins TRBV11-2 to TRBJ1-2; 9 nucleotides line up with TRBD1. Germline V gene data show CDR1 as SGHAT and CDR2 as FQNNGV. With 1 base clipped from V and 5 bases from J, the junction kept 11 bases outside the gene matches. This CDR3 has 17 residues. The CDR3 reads CASSLAPGQGPSYGYTF. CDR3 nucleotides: TGTGCCAGCAGCTTAGCCCCGGGACAGGGACCCTCTTATGGCTACACCTTC.

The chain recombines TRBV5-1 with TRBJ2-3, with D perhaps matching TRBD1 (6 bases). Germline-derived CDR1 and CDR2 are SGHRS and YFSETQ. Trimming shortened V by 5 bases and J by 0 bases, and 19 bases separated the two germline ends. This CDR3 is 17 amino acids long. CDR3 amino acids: CASRPYITGMSTDTQYF. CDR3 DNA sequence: TGCGCCAGCAGGCCCTATATCACAGGGATGAGCACAGATACGCAGTATTTT.

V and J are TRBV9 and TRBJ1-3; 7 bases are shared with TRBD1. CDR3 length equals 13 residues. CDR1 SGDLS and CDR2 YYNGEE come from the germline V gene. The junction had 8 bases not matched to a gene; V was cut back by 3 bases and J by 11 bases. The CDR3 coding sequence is TGTGCCAGCAGCGGAGAGACAGGGATGGCCATATATTTT. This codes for CASSGETGMAIYF.

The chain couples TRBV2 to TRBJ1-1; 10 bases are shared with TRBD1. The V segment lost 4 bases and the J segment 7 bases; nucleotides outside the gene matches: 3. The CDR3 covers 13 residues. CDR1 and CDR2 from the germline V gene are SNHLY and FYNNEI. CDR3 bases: TGTGCCAGCAGTGCGTGGACAGGGGGTGAAGCTTTCTTT. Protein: CASSAWTGGEAFF. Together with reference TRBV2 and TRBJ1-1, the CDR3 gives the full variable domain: EPEVTQTPSHQVTQMGQEVILRCVPISNHLYFYWYRQILGQKVEFLVSFYNNEISEKSEIFDDQFSVERPDGSNFTLKIRSTKLEDSAMYFCASSAWTGGEAFFGQGTRLTVV.

The CDR3 nucleotides read TGTGCCAGCAAGGGAGACGGAACCAATTCACCCCTCCACTTT. Amino acids: CASKGDGTNSPLHF. The gene calls are TRBV7-8 and TRBJ1-6; the D is unclear. Trimming cost V 7 bases and J 7 bases, with 14 bases left between them. The CDR3 runs to 14 residues. CDR1 and CDR2 from the germline V gene are SGHVS and FQNEAQ.

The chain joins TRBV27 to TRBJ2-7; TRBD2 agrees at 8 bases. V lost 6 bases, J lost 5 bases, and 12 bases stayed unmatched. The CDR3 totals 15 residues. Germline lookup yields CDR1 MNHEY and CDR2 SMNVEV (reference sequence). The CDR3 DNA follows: TGTGCCAGCAGAAATATAGCGGGACTTACAAACGAGCAGTACTTC. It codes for CASRNIAGLTNEQYF.

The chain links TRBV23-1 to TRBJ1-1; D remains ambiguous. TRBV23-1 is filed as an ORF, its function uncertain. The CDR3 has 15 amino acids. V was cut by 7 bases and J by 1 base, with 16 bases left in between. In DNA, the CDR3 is TGCGCCAGCACCCTTCATCATAGGCAGAACACTGAAGCTTTCTTT. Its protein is CASTLHHRQNTEAFF.

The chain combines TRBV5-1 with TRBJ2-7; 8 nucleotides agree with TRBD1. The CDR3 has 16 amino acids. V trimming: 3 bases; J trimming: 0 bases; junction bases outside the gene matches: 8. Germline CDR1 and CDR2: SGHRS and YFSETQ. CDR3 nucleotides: TGCGCCAGCAGCTCCCCTTGGACAGGGCGCTCCTACGAGCAGTACTTC. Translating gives CASSSPWTGRSYEQYF.